This passage covers 4 T cell receptor beta chains from one sample sequenced in a study of early T cells in non-severe SARS-CoV-2 infection. TCRdb itself ran the 5' RACE reads through MiXCR, one entry per CDR3 protein. Of roughly 63,000 distinct CDR3 sequences detected, 13% appear once; the ten largest clones hold around 4.7%. Specimen: whole blood. All receptors come from an adult who was a healthcare worker with PCR-confirmed SARS-CoV-2 infection or an uninfected control (not recorded which).

This clonotype occurred a few times. V gene TRBV20-1 combines with J gene TRBJ2-4; 8 bases align to TRBD2. Germline-derived CDR1 and CDR2 are DFQATT and SNEGSKA (reference sequence). This CDR3 contains 15 residues. Trimming removed 6 bases from V and 9 bases from J; junction bases left unmatched: 16. The DNA for the CDR3 is TGCAGTGCCCCTCCTCTCTCGGGGGGGCCAGGCATTCAGTACTTC. Its translation is CSAPPLSGGPGIQYF.

The chain uses TRBV2 and TRBJ2-5; either TRBD1 or TRBD2 may fit D (5 bases each). CDR3 length: 14 residues. The V gene's germline CDR1 is SNHLY and CDR2 FYNNEI. V was clipped by 6 bases and J by 3 bases, with 14 bases between them. The CDR3, as DNA: TGTGCCAGCAGCACCGGGACCCAGAAAGAGACCCAGTACTTC. Translated: CASSTGTQKETQYF.

With regard to this clonotype: Since a much larger clone is just one base distant, this may be a read error. The chain couples TRBV10-1 to TRBJ1-2; D remains ambiguous. The V gene lost 3 bases and the J gene lost 7 bases, with 9 bases spanning the gap. Germline CDR1 reads WNHNN; CDR2 reads SYGVQD (reference sequence). The CDR3 runs 12 residues. CDR3 nucleotides: TGCGCCAGCAGTGAAGTCCACACTGGCTACACCTTC. Protein: CASSEVHTGYTF.

This clonotype was seen a few times. The rearrangement joins TRBV12-3 or TRBV12-4 to TRBJ1-2; no firm D call. The CDR3 is 14 residues long. Trimming took 1 base from V and 8 from J, leaving 14 bases between them. This CDR3 is CASSLVYEGFGYTF. The CDR3 coding sequence is TGTGCCAGCAGTTTAGTATACGAAGGATTCGGCTACACCTTC.